Listed here are 22 T cell receptor beta chains from one sample, sequenced in a study of blood T cell repertoires in COVID-19. Sequencing used immunoSEQ multiplex PCR; TCRdb keeps in-frame clones, though not all of them. The data contain 40,000 to 45,000 clones, around 79% of them seen just once; the ten biggest clones take up approximately 30%. Material: peripheral blood. All receptors come from a woman of 80 years or more with acute or convalescent COVID-19.

The CDR3 coding sequence is TGTGCCAGCAGAACCTGGACAGGAGGGAACACTGAAGCTTTCTTT. Translated: CASRTWTGGNTEAFF. The chain couples TRBV6-5 to TRBJ1-1; 7 nucleotides line up with TRBD1. Germline V gene sequence: CDR1 MNHEY, CDR2 SVGAGI. The CDR3 is 15 residues long. Trimming removed 6 bases from V and 1 base from J; junction bases left unmatched: 8.

V gene TRBV18 combines with J gene TRBJ2-7, with 8 bases lining up with TRBD1. The CDR3 has 14 amino acids. The ends lost 4 bases at V and 2 bases at J; junction bases unmatched: 4. The germline V gene encodes CDR1 KGHSH and CDR2 LQKENI. In nucleotides, the CDR3 is TGTGCCAGCTCACGGGGACAGGCTCCCTACGAGCAGTACTTC. Amino acids: CASSRGQAPYEQYF.

This clone has only one observation. The chain is built from TRBV7-9 and TRBJ1-1, with D unclear. Trimming left V 3 bases short and J 8 bases short, with 22 bases between. Per germline, CDR1 SEHNR and CDR2 FQNEAQ (reference sequence). CDR3 length: 16 residues. DNA for the CDR3: TGTGCCAGCAGCTTCCGCAGCAAAGGTGGTGACAACGAAGCTTTCTTT. Translating gives CASSFRSKGGDNEAFF.

The table lists this clone with a few counts. The CDR3 sequence is CSVAGWGGNQPQHF. CDR3 nucleotide sequence: TGCAGCGTTGCAGGGTGGGGTGGGAATCAGCCCCAGCATTTT. The chain links TRBV29-1 to TRBJ1-5, with D possibly TRBD1 on 5 matching bases. V dropped 4 bases and J dropped 4 bases, with 14 bases sitting between them. Germline V gives CDR1 SQVTM, CDR2 ANQGSEA. CDR3 length: 14 amino acids.

The genes are TRBV11-2 and TRBJ2-7, with a weak D call TRBD1 (6 bases). Germline CDR1 and CDR2: SGHAT and FQNNGV. Trimming pared 0 bases from V and 4 bases from J, leaving 16 bases between. The CDR3 sequence is 16 residues long. Here the CDR3 DNA reads TGTGCCAGCAGCTTAGATCTGAGCCAGGGGAGATACGAGCAGTACTTC. Residues: CASSLDLSQGRYEQYF.

The J gene is TRBJ1-4, the V gene TRBV11-2, with 8 bases identical to TRBD1. Germline CDR1 and CDR2: SGHAT and FQNNGV. This CDR3 comprises 15 residues. J was trimmed by 7 bases and V by 4 bases; bases with no gene match: 8. The CDR3 region has the DNA TGTGCCAGCAGCTCAAAACAGGGGGTGGGTGAAAAACTGTTTTTT. Translating gives CASSSKQGVGEKLFF.

The chain recombines TRBV30 with TRBJ1-6; TRBD1 agrees at 9 bases. Germline V gene lookup returns CDR1 GTSNPN and CDR2 SVGIG (reference sequence). The CDR3 has 14 residues. Unmatched junction bases numbered 5, after V lost 2 bases and J lost 9 bases. CDR3 sequence reads: CAWSPDRGASPLHF. The CDR3, as DNA: TGTGCCTGGAGTCCGGACAGGGGCGCTTCACCCCTCCACTTT.

The rearrangement links TRBV9 to TRBJ2-2; TRBD2 might be the D (6 bases). Per the germline V gene, CDR1 is SGDLS and CDR2 is YYNGEE. There are 15 residues in the CDR3. V was clipped by 0 bases and J by 5 bases, with 11 bases between them. CDR3 coding DNA: TGTGCCAGCAGCGTAGACCTAGCGACTACCGGGGAGCTGTTTTTT. Encoded protein: CASSVDLATTGELFF.

In this sample, this clone turned up a few times. The chain links TRBV7-8 to TRBJ2-5; maybe TRBD2 (6 bases). V was cut by 6 bases and J by 4 bases, with 21 bases left in between. Germline lookup yields CDR1 SGHVS and CDR2 FQNEAQ. CDR3 length: 16 amino acids. The CDR3 region is CASRTDGGFGGETQYF. CDR3 DNA sequence: TGTGCCAGCAGGACCGATGGAGGGTTCGGGGGAGAGACCCAGTACTTC.

The chain carries TRBV11-2 and TRBJ2-4, with D unclear. Germline CDR1 is SGHAT and CDR2 is FQNNGV. V gave up 5 bases and J gave up 5 bases, with 7 bases separating them. This CDR3 is 12 amino acids long. CDR3 DNA: TGTGCCAGCAGCCCCGAGCAAAACATTCAGTACTTC. Its translation is CASSPEQNIQYF.

The V gene is TRBV5-6, the J gene TRBJ1-1; TRBD1 aligns across 8 bases. The CDR3 totals 13 residues. V was clipped by 2 bases and J by 6 bases; unmatched bases: 3. Germline V lookup: CDR1 SGHDT, CDR2 YYEEEE. The CDR3 is CASSFDRGSEAFF. DNA of the CDR3: TGTGCCAGCAGCTTCGACAGGGGATCTGAAGCTTTCTTT.

The V and J genes are TRBV6-6 and TRBJ1-3, with 8 nucleotides matching TRBD1. The CDR3 loop spans 15 amino acids. The junction had 0 bases not matched to a gene; V was cut back by 2 bases and J by 0 bases. Germline CDR1 is MNHNY and CDR2 is SVGAGI (reference sequence). The CDR3 DNA sequence: TGTGCCAGCAGTTACGGACAGGGCTCTGGAAACACCATATATTTT. The encoded protein is CASSYGQGSGNTIYF.

Only a few counts were recorded for this clone. The rearrangement links TRBV4-1 to TRBJ2-2; 7 bases fit TRBD2. V lost 4 bases and J lost 3; bases outside the gene matches: 11. Germline CDR1 reads MGHRA; CDR2 reads YSYEKL. CDR3 length equals 17 residues. CDR3 DNA sequence: TGCGCCAGCAGCCTCCCGGGCGGGGGTAGGGACACCGGGGAGCTGTTTTTT. This codes for CASSLPGGGRDTGELFF.

For this clone: At one of its ends the junction is not consistent with the germline gene, which may arise from a read error. Written as DNA, the CDR3 is TGTGCCAGCAGCTTAGTGAGCGGGGACGGGGTCTTC. It encodes CASSLVSGDGVF. The gene calls are TRBV7-9 and TRBJ2-1, with 7 bases that match TRBD2. Germline V lookup: CDR1 SEHNR, CDR2 FQNEAQ (reference sequence). There are 12 residues in the CDR3.

In its sample, this clone was seen a few times. The chain is built from TRBV29-1 and TRBJ1-2, with 10 bases aligning to TRBD1. Germline V CDR1 and CDR2: SQVTM, ANQGSEA. This CDR3 contains 12 residues. V lost 6 bases, J lost 8 bases, and 6 bases stayed unmatched. The CDR3 bases are TGCAGCGTGGGACAGGGGCGAGAAGGCTACACCTTC. Encoded protein: CSVGQGREGYTF.

The V gene is TRBV28, the J gene TRBJ2-7; 11 positions agree with TRBD1. J gave up 5 bases and V 6 bases, and 9 bases lay outside the gene matches. Germline V lookup: CDR1 MDHEN, CDR2 SYDVKM. There are 15 residues in the CDR3. CDR3: CASRSGTGGSHEQYF. The CDR3 DNA follows: TGTGCCAGCAGATCCGGGACAGGGGGTTCCCACGAGCAGTACTTC.

V is TRBV5-1 and J is TRBJ2-5, with a tentative D call TRBD1 (6 bases). CDR1 is SGHRS, CDR2 YFSETQ, per germline. The CDR3 runs to 14 residues. The V end was cut by 3 bases, the J end by 5 bases, with 14 bases between. CDR3 DNA: TGCGCCAGCAGCTCTCAGGGGCAGAGGGAGACCCAGTACTTC. Encoded protein: CASSSQGQRETQYF.

This clone has a handful of counts. The V call is TRBV5-1, the J call TRBJ2-7, with D perhaps matching TRBD2 (6 bases). The V end was cut by 0 bases, the J end by 1 base, with 8 bases between. This CDR3 has 14 residues. CDR1 and CDR2 from the germline V gene are SGHRS and YFSETQ. In DNA form, the CDR3 reads TGCGCCAGCAGCTTGGGGCGGGAATCCTACGAGCAGTACTTC. It yields the protein CASSLGRESYEQYF.

This clone showed up just once. The gene calls are TRBV30 and TRBJ1-6; D gene unclear. The CDR3 is 13 amino acids. CDR1 GTSNPN and CDR2 SVGIG come from the germline V gene (reference sequence). V was trimmed by 1 base and J by 6 bases, leaving 7 bases between them. The CDR3 DNA is TGTGCCTGGAGTGCAGTCTTTAATTCACCCCTCCACTTT. The encoded protein is CAWSAVFNSPLHF.

The V call is TRBV7-7, the J call TRBJ2-2; TRBD2 matches 9 bases. Per germline, CDR1 SSHAT and CDR2 FNYEAQ (reference sequence). V was clipped by 10 bases and J by 4 bases; unmatched bases: 22. The CDR3 consists of 19 residues. In DNA form, the CDR3 reads TGTGCCATTGGGACTCGGAGTAGCGGGGGCCAGTTGAGCACCGGGGAGCTGTTTTTT. This translates into CAIGTRSSGGQLSTGELFF.

V gene TRBV7-9 combines with J gene TRBJ2-3, with 10 bases fitting TRBD1. Trimming cost V 5 bases and J 5 bases; bases outside gene matches: 7. Per the germline V gene, CDR1 is SEHNR and CDR2 is FQNEAQ (reference sequence). CDR3 length: 15 residues. The CDR3 sequence is CASSGSGTGEDTQYF. CDR3 DNA: TGTGCCAGCAGCGGGTCCGGGACAGGGGAAGATACGCAGTATTTT.

This clone showed up just once. This chain connects TRBV5-6 to TRBJ2-5; TRBD2 matches 7 bases. With V trimmed by 4 bases and J by 3 bases, 9 bases remained unmatched. CDR3 size: 15 residues. Germline CDR1 is SGHDT and CDR2 is YYEEEE. This CDR3 reads CASSQSGTGEETQYF. The DNA of the CDR3 is TGTGCCAGCAGCCAAAGCGGGACGGGCGAAGAGACCCAGTACTTC.